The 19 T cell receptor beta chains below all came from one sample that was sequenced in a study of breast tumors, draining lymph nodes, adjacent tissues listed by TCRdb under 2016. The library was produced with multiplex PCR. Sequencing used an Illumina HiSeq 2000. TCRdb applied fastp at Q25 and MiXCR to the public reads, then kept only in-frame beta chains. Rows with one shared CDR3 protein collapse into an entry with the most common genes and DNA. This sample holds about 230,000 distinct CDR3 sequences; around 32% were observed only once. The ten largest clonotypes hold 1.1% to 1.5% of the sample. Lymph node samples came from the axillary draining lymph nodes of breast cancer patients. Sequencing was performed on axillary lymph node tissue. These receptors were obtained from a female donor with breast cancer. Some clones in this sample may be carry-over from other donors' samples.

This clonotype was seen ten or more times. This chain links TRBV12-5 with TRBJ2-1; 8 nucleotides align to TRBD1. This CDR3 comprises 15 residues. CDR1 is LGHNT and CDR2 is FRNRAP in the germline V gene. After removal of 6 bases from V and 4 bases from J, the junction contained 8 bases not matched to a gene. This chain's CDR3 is CASGNGQGVYNEQFF. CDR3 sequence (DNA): TGTGCTAGTGGCAACGGACAGGGAGTGTACAATGAGCAGTTCTTC.

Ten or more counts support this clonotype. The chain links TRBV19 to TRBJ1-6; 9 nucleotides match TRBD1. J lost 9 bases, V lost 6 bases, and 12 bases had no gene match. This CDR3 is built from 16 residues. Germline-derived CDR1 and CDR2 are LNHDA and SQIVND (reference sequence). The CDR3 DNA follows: TGTGCCAGTAGCGGGACAGGGAACGGAGGAATTTCACCCCTCCACTTT. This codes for CASSGTGNGGISPLHF. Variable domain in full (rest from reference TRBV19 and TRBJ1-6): DGGITQSPKYLFRKEGQNVTLSCEQNLNHDAMYWYRQDPGQGLRLIYYSQIVNDFQKGDIAEGYSVSREKKESFPLTVTSAQKNPTAFYLCASSGTGNGGISPLHFGNGTRLTVT.

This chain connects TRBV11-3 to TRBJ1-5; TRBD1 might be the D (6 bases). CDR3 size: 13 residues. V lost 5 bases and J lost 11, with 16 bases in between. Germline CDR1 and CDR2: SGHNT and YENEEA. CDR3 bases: TGTGCCAGCAGCCCTCAGGGGCAGGAGACCCAGCATTTT. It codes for CASSPQGQETQHF.

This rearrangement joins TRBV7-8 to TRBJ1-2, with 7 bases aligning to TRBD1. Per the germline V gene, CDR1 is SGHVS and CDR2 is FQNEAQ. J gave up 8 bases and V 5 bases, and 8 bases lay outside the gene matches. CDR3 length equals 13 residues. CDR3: CASSDRQGRGYTF. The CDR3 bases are TGTGCCAGCAGCGACCGACAGGGACGAGGCTACACCTTC. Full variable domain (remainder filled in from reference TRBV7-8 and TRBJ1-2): GAGVSQSPRYKVAKRGQDVALRCDPISGHVSLFWYQQALGQGPEFLTYFQNEAQLDKSGLPSDRFFAERPEGSVSTLKIQRTQQEDSAVYLCASSDRQGRGYTFGSGTRLTVV.

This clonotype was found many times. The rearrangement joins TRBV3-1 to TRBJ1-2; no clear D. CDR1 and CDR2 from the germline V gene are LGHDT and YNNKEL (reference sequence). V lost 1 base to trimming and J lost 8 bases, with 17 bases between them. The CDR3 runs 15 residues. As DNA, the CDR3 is TGTGCCAGCAGCCAAGCAGGCAGCTCCTTGGCCGGCTACACCTTC. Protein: CASSQAGSSLAGYTF.

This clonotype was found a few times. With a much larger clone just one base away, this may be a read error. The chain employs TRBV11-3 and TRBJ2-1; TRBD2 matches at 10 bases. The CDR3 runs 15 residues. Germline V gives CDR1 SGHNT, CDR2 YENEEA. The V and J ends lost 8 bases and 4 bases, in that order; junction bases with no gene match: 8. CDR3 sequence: CASGPGTSEYNEQFF. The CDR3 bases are TGTGCCAGCGGCCCGGGGACTAGCGAGTACAATGAGCAGTTCTTC. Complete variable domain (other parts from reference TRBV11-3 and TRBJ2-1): EAGVVQSPRYKIIEKKQPVAFWCNPISGHNTLYWYLQNLGQGPELLIRYENEEAVDDSQLPKDRFSAERLKGVDSTLKIQPAELGDSAVYLCASGPGTSEYNEQFFGPGTRLTVL.

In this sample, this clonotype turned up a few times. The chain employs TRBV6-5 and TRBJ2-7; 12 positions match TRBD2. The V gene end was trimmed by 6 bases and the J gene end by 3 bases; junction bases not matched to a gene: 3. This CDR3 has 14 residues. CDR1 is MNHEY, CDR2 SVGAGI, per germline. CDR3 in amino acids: CASRPTSGSYEQYF. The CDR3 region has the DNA TGTGCCAGCAGACCGACTAGCGGGAGCTACGAGCAGTACTTC.

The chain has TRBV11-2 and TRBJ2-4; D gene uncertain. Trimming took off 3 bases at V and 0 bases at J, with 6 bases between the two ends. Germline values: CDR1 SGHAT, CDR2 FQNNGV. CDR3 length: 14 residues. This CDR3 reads CASSFFGAKNIQYF. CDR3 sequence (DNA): TGTGCCAGCAGCTTCTTCGGAGCCAAAAACATTCAGTACTTC.

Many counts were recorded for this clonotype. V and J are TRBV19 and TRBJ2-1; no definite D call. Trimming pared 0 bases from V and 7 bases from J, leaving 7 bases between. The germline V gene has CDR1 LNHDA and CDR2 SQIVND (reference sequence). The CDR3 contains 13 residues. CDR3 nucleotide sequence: TGTGCCAGTAGTATAGATAAGAAAAATGAGCAGTTCTTC. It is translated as CASSIDKKNEQFF.

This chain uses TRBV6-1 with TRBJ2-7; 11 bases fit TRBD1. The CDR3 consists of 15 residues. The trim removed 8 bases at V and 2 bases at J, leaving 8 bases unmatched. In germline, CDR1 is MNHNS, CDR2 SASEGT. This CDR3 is CASDHSGQGAYEQYF. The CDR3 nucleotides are TGTGCCAGCGATCACTCGGGACAGGGGGCCTACGAGCAGTACTTC.

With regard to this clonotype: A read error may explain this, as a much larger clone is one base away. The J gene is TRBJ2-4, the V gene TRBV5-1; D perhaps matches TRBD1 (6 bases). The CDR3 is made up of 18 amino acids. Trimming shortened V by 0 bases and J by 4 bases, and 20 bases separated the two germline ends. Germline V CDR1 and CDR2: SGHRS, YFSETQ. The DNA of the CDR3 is TGCGCCAGCAGCTTGGTCTTAGGGGTCGACAGGTGGAAAAACATTCAGTACTTC. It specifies CASSLVLGVDRWKNIQYF. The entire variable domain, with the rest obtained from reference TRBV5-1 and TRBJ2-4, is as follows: KAGVTQTPRYLIKTRGQQVTLSCSPISGHRSVSWYQQTPGQGLQFLFEYFSETQRNKGNFPGRFSGRQFSNSRSEMNVSTLELGDSALYLCASSLVLGVDRWKNIQYFGAGTRLSVL.

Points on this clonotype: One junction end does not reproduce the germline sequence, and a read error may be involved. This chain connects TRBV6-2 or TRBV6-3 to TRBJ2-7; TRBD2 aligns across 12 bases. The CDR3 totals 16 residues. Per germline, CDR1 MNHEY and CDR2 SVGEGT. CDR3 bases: TGTGCCAGCAGTCCGGTACTAGCGGGAGGCGCCTACGAGCAGCACTTC. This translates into CASSPVLAGGAYEQHF.

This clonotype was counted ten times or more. Written as DNA, the CDR3 is TGTGCCAGCAGTTACCCCCCAGAGACCCAGTACTTC. Translated, it gives CASSYPPETQYF. J is TRBJ2-5 and V is TRBV6-6; D call uncertain. The germline V gene has CDR1 MNHNY and CDR2 SVGAGI (reference sequence). The CDR3 consists of 12 residues. V lost 2 bases and J lost 4, with 5 bases in between.

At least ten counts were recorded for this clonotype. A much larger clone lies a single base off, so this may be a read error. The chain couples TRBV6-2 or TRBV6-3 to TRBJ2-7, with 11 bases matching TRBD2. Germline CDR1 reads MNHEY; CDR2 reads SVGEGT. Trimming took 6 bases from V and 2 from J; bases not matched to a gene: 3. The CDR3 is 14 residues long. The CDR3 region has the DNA TGTGCCAGCAGGGATAGCGGGAGGGCCTACGAGCAGTACTTC. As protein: CASRDSGRAYEQYF.

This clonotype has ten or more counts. The CDR3 DNA follows: TGTGCCACCAGTGATTGGGTCGCCGGGGAGCTGTTTTTT. It yields the protein CATSDWVAGELFF. The chain uses TRBV24-1 and TRBJ2-2; D unresolved. This CDR3 has 13 residues. Germline V gives CDR1 KGHDR, CDR2 SFDVKD. With 2 bases removed from V and 6 bases from J, the gap between germline ends came to 6 bases.

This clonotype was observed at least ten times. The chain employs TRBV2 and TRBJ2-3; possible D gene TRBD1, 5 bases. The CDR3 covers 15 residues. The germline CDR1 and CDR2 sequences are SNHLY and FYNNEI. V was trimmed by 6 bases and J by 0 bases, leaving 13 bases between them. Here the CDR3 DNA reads TGTGCCAGCAGGCCCCAGGGCGTAAGCACAGATACGCAGTATTTT. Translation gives CASRPQGVSTDTQYF. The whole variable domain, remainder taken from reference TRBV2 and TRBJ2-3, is EPEVTQTPSHQVTQMGQEVILRCVPISNHLYFYWYRQILGQKVEFLVSFYNNEISEKSEIFDDQFSVERPDGSNFTLKIRSTKLEDSAMYFCASRPQGVSTDTQYFGPGTRLTVL.

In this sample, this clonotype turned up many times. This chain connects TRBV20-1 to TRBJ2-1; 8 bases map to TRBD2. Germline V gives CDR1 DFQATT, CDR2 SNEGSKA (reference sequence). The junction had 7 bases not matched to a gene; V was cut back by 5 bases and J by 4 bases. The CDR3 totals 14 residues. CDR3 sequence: CSAASGRGYNEQFF. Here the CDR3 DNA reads TGCAGTGCTGCCAGCGGGAGAGGTTACAATGAGCAGTTCTTC.

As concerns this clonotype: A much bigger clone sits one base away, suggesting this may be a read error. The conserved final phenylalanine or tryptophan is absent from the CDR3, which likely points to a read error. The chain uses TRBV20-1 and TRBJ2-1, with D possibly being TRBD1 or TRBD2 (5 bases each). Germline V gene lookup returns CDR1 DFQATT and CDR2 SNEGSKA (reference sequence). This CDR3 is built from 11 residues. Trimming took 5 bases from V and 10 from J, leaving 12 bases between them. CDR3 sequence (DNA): TGCAGTGCTTCGGGGCCAGCGGAGCAGTTCCTC. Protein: CSASGPAEQFL.

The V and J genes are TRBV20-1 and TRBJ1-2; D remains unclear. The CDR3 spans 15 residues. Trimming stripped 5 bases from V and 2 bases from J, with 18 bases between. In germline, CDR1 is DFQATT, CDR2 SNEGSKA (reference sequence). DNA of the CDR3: TGCAGTGCTGCTCGGCGGGGTAACTCAAACTATGGCTACACCTTC. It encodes CSAARRGNSNYGYTF.